Listed below are T cell receptor beta chains from one sample, sequenced in a study of cytomegalovirus exposure and HLA in healthy donors. TCRdb's table, derived via immunoSEQ multiplex PCR, lists solely in-frame clones and lacks some. The data show roughly 260,000 clones, 90% seen once. The sequencing sample was made of PBMCs. These receptors all come from a young woman in good health and CMV-seronegative. CDR3s include the opening cysteine and the closing phenylalanine or tryptophan. The D gene is left open where the match is weak. Clone size is shown for a subset of rows, as once, few, many or a class of expanded clone.

clone_size j_call v_call d_call cdr3_nt cdr3_aa
NA TRBJ1-5 TRBV28 TRBD1 TGTGCCAGCAGTCATATACAGGGGAGCAATCAGCCCCAGCATTTT CASSHIQGSNQPQHF
NA TRBJ2-1 TRBV11-2 TRBD2 TGTGCCAGCAGCCAACGACTAGCGGGGGTTTACAATGAGCAGTTCTTC CASSQRLAGVYNEQFF
NA TRBJ1-4 TRBV18 TRBD1 TGTGCCAGCTCACCACGACCGACAGGGGAGGGGGAAAAACTGTTTTTT CASSPRPTGEGEKLFF
NA TRBJ1-1 TRBV29-1 NA TGCAGCGTTGCGAGCAGGATGAACACTGAAGCTTTCTTT CSVASRMNTEAFF
NA TRBJ2-7 TRBV4-3 NA TGCGCCAGCAGCCAAGCTCTTAGGGGGTCCTCATACGAGCAGTACTTC CASSQALRGSSYEQYF
few TRBJ1-2 TRBV5-1 NA TGCGCCAGCAGCTTCTGGTCCAGGGCGGATGGCTACACCTTC CASSFWSRADGYTF
NA TRBJ1-5 TRBV6-1 TRBD1 TGTGCCAGCAGTGAGGACAGGGTCAATCAGCCCCAGCATTTT CASSEDRVNQPQHF
NA TRBJ2-1 TRBV30 TRBD2 TGTGCCTGGGGTCTCGGGGGGGCAGAGATCTATGAGCAGTTCTTC CAWGLGGAEIYEQFF
NA TRBJ2-3 TRBV27 NA TGTGCCAGCAGTTTCGGGAAGGGAAGAGATACGCAGTATTTT CASSFGKGRDTQYF
NA TRBJ2-1 TRBV5-6 NA TGTGCCAGCAGCTTCGGGGGAGGAAATGAGCAGTTCTTC CASSFGGGNEQFF
NA TRBJ2-1 TRBV9 TRBD2 TGTGCCAGCAGCGTGGGACTAGCGGGGGTAGGTGAGCAGTTCTTC CASSVGLAGVGEQFF
NA TRBJ1-1 TRBV11-2 NA TGTGCCAGCAGCTACAATGAAGCTTTCTTT CASSYNEAFF
once TRBJ2-1 TRBV19 TRBD2 TGTGCCAGTAGTTTAAGCGGGGGAGCGTATACCAGCTCCTACAATGAGCAGTTCTTC CASSLSGGAYTSSYNEQFF
NA TRBJ1-1 TRBV19 NA TGTGCCAGTAGTATAACGGCGGGCTCGGACACTGAAGCTTTCTTT CASSITAGSDTEAFF
NA TRBJ2-7 TRBV10-2 TRBD2 TGCGCCAGCGGCCCTAGCGGGGGGGCCTACGAGCAGTACTTC CASGPSGGAYEQYF
NA TRBJ2-1 TRBV4-3 TRBD2 TGCGCCAGCAGCCAAGTTACTAGCGGGGGGTACAATGAGCAGTTCTTC CASSQVTSGGYNEQFF
NA TRBJ2-2 TRBV28 NA TGTGCCAGCAGTTATCGCGACTTTAAGAACGGGGAGCTGTTTTTT CASSYRDFKNGELFF
NA TRBJ2-2 TRBV10-1 NA TGCGCCAGCAGTGAGATTGCGGGGACAGTTTCCGGGGAGCTGTTTTTT CASSEIAGTVSGELFF
NA TRBJ2-7 TRBV2 NA TGTGCCAGCATAGAAAGACAGTTGAACTACGAGCAGTACTTC CASIERQLNYEQYF
once TRBJ1-2 TRBV25-1 TRBD1 TGTGCCAGCAGTTATCCGGGACAGGGGGCTGGTGGCTACACCTTC CASSYPGQGAGGYTF
NA TRBJ2-1 TRBV5-1 TRBD2 TGCGCCAGCAGCTCCCCTAGCGGGGGCTCCTACAATGAGCAGTTCTTC CASSSPSGGSYNEQFF
NA TRBJ2-5 TRBV18 TRBD2 TGTGCCAGCTCAGAGATTGCCCTAGCGGCGGCCCAGTACTTC CASSEIALAAAQYF
NA TRBJ2-7 TRBV7-9 TRBD1 TGTGCCTCCAGACAGGGGGTGGACGAGCAGTACTTC CASRQGVDEQYF
NA TRBJ2-7 TRBV15 NA TGTGCCACCAGCAGAGATCAAGGACTGGTTTCCTACGAGCAGTACTTC CATSRDQGLVSYEQYF
NA TRBJ2-3 TRBV27 TRBD2 TGTGCCAGCGCCGCCTGGGGACTAGCGGGGGGGCCGACAGATACGCAGTATTTT CASAAWGLAGGPTDTQYF
few TRBJ1-2 TRBV9 TRBD1 TGTGCCAGCAGCGAGGACAGGAGATATGGCTACACCTTC CASSEDRRYGYTF
NA TRBJ2-5 TRBV11-2 NA TGTGCCAGCAGCTTAGATGGCGGGCCCGGAGGGACCCAGTACTTC CASSLDGGPGGTQYF
NA TRBJ1-1 TRBV6-5 NA TGTGCCAGCAGTTACGACACGGTGAACACTGAAGCTTTCTTT CASSYDTVNTEAFF
NA TRBJ2-5 TRBV11-3 TRBD2 TGTGCCAGCAGCCCAGGGCTTAGCGGGGGGTTGGAGACCCAGTACTTC CASSPGLSGGLETQYF
NA TRBJ1-2 TRBV7-2 NA TGTGCCAGCAGGTTTTCGTACGGGGGGAATGATGACTACACCTTC CASRFSYGGNDDYTF
NA TRBJ1-5 TRBV29-1 TRBD1 TGCAGCGTTTGGACCGGGACAGCCAATCAGCCCCAGCATTTT CSVWTGTANQPQHF
NA TRBJ1-2 TRBV6-5 NA TGTGCCAGCAGTTTCGGGGGGGATTCTGGCTACACCTTC CASSFGGDSGYTF
once TRBJ2-3 TRBV4-1 TRBD2 TGCGCCAGCGATAGCGGGGGGGTCTTCAGCACAGATACGCAGTATTTT CASDSGGVFSTDTQYF
NA TRBJ1-5 TRBV19 NA TGTGCCAGTAGAGGACTGGGCGATCAGCCCCAGCATTTT CASRGLGDQPQHF
NA TRBJ1-1 TRBV27 NA TGTGCCAGCAGTTCCTCAGGGGTTACCACTGAAGCTTTCTTT CASSSSGVTTEAFF
NA TRBJ1-1 TRBV18 NA TGTGCCAGCTCACCAGCTTTCTCCGGGGGGAGGGACTCTGAAGCTTTCTTT CASSPAFSGGRDSEAFF